The text below deals with one T cell receptor beta chain. Its cognate antigen is unknown. This entry comes from a study of blood T cells in healthy people across ages. Study conclusions and caveats: Per million T cells, TCR beta diversity dropped roughly linearly as age increased.

This CDR3 contains 14 residues. Between the trimmed V and J ends, which lost 1 base and 5 bases, there was a span of 12 bases. Germline V CDR1 and CDR2: SGHDT, YYEEEE. Next came a second PCR, run for about 7 to 12 cycles, which used a sample-barcoded 5' primer along with a J-beta primer mix. In TCRdb, the 5' RACE reads were re-called with MiXCR into one record per CDR3 protein. The table shows 1.5 million to 2 million distinct CDR3 sequences, with less than 50% occurring only once. The sample providers were healthy Caucasian people from Russia, aged about 6 to 95. The chain is built from TRBV5-6 and TRBJ2-5; tentatively, D is TRBD1 (5 bases). Sequences were obtained from blood. The TCR was taken from a woman aged 40-49 years in good health. The CDR3 nucleotides are TGTGCCAGCAGCTTGCAGGGCGTGACGGAGACCCAGTACTTC. It is translated as CASSLQGVTETQYF.